The next 7 T cell receptor beta chains were all read from a single sample in a study of blood T cell repertoires in COVID-19. Generated by immunoSEQ multiplex PCR, the TCRdb table keeps only in-frame clones and is missing some. The sample lists about 270,000 clones; 83% were seen once. The material sequenced was peripheral blood. These receptor sequences come from a woman between 50 and 59 years old who had recovered from COVID-19.

The genes are TRBV7-3 and TRBJ2-3; the match to TRBD1 covers 7 bases. V dropped 5 bases and J dropped 7; count of bases not matched to a gene: 6. This CDR3 comprises 13 residues. CDR1 SGHTA and CDR2 FQGTGA come from the germline V gene. The CDR3 here is CASSVGTANTQYF. The CDR3 DNA sequence: TGTGCCAGCAGCGTTGGGACAGCCAATACGCAGTATTTT. Full variable domain (missing parts from reference TRBV7-3 and TRBJ2-3): GAGVSQTPSNKVTEKGKYVELRCDPISGHTALYWYRQSLGQGPEFLIYFQGTGAADDSGLPNDRFFAVRPEGSVSTLKIQRTERGDSAVYLCASSVGTANTQYFGPGTRLTVL.

The sample holds a few counts of this clone. The chain has TRBV3-1 (or the pseudogene TRBV3-2) and TRBJ1-1; D remains unclear. CDR1 is LGHDT, CDR2 YNNKEL, per germline (reference sequence). V was cut by 1 base and J by 4 bases, with 19 bases left in between. There are 17 residues in the CDR3. CDR3 DNA: TGTGCCAGCAGCCAAGTTGGTGGTGGGCCGGGGTCCACTGAAGCTTTCTTT. Protein product: CASSQVGGGPGSTEAFF.

The chain links TRBV5-1 to TRBJ2-5, with 7 bases lining up with TRBD2. Trimming cost V 4 bases and J 9 bases; bases outside gene matches: 12. CDR1 and CDR2 from the germline V gene are SGHRS and YFSETQ. CDR3 length: 14 amino acids. CDR3 DNA sequence: TGCGCCAGCAGCGGAGACCGGCGGGGGATGGCCCAGTACTTC. Its protein is CASSGDRRGMAQYF.

The chain recombines TRBV10-3 with TRBJ1-2, with no clear D. There are 12 residues in the CDR3. Per germline, CDR1 ENHRY and CDR2 SYGVKD. The ends were cut back, 4 bases at V and 4 bases at J, with 7 bases in the middle. The CDR3 loop is CAISGPGYGYTF. In DNA form, the CDR3 reads TGTGCCATCAGTGGACCGGGCTATGGCTACACCTTC.

The chain links TRBV7-9 to TRBJ1-4, with D hard to call. Between the trimmed V and J ends, which lost 0 bases and 7 bases, there was a span of 12 bases. This CDR3 is 15 amino acids long. The germline CDR1 and CDR2 sequences are SEHNR and FQNEAQ (reference sequence). The DNA of the CDR3 is TGTGCCAGCAGCTTAGCTGAGGTTTCGGGTGAAAAACTGTTTTTT. Its translation is CASSLAEVSGEKLFF. The full variable domain, with the rest looked up from reference TRBV7-9 and TRBJ1-4, is DTGVSQNPRHKITKRGQNVTFRCDPISEHNRLYWYRQTLGQGPEFLTYFQNEAQLEKSRLLSDRFSAERPKGSFSTLEIQRTEQGDSAMYLCASSLAEVSGEKLFFGSGTQLSVL.

In this sample, this clone turned up a few times. The chain employs TRBV7-2 and TRBJ2-5; 8 nucleotides agree with TRBD1. The V gene's germline CDR1 is SGHTA and CDR2 FQGNSA. V dropped 5 bases and J dropped 2; count of bases not matched to a gene: 7. The CDR3 length is 15 residues. DNA for the CDR3: TGTGCCAGCAGCAGAACGGACAGGGTGCAAGAGACCCAGTACTTC. Translated, it gives CASSRTDRVQETQYF.

In this sample, this clone turned up a few times. The chain joins TRBV28 to TRBJ2-7, with 9 bases that match TRBD2. V shed 5 bases, J shed 12 bases, and the junction held 8 bases outside the gene matches. The CDR3 sequence is 12 residues long. The germline CDR1 and CDR2 sequences are MDHEN and SYDVKM. In DNA, the CDR3 is TGTGCCAGCAGTCCCCCGCGGGGGGGGCTGTACTTC. This sequence encodes CASSPPRGGLYF.